These 17 T cell receptor beta chains were sequenced from one sample in a study of T cells in Graves' hyperthyroidism and ophthalmopathy. Amplification targeted TCR beta CDR3 regions from RNA transcripts. Using the HTBI primer set, a first-round RT-PCR was run on the TCR CDR3. TCRdb recomputed calls from the multiplex PCR reads with MiXCR, one row per CDR3 protein. This table holds about 380,000 distinct CDR3 sequences, 14% found once. Source material: blood. These receptors originate from a woman aged 25 to 39 with Graves' ophthalmopathy.

This clonotype was observed many times. This chain connects TRBV5-5 to TRBJ2-2, with 9 nucleotides matching TRBD1. The CDR3 spans 14 residues. In germline, CDR1 is SGHKS, CDR2 YYEKEE (reference sequence). Germline trimming cut 4 bases from V and 6 bases from J; bases unmatched to any gene: 4. The CDR3 DNA is TGTGCCAGCAGCCGGACAGGGGCCCCCGGGGAGCTGTTTTTT. Translating it yields CASSRTGAPGELFF.

Only a few counts were recorded for this clonotype. CDR3 residues: CASSARGSVETQYF. In nucleotides, the CDR3 is TGTGCCAGCAGTGCCCGCGGGAGCGTGGAGACCCAGTACTTC. The chain joins TRBV6-1 to TRBJ2-5, with TRBD2 matching over 7 bases. CDR1 and CDR2 from the germline V gene are MNHNS and SASEGT. The J segment lost 5 bases and the V segment lost 4 bases, leaving 7 bases of the junction unmatched. CDR3 length: 14 residues.

V gene TRBV7-2 combines with J gene TRBJ2-5; TRBD2 agrees at 9 bases. J was trimmed by 4 bases and V by 2 bases; bases with no gene match: 8. CDR1 and CDR2 from the germline V gene are SGHTA and FQGNSA. CDR3 length: 16 residues. The CDR3 here is CASSLYRGGAGETQYF. The CDR3 DNA reads TGTGCCAGCAGCTTATACCGCGGGGGGGCCGGAGAGACCCAGTACTTC.

With regard to this clonotype: A much larger clone is a single base away; this may be a read error. This chain joins TRBV28 and TRBJ1-5; 8 positions match TRBD1. V was pared by 7 bases and J by 3 bases, with 2 bases of the junction left unmatched. CDR3 length: 13 amino acids. Per the germline V gene, CDR1 is MDHEN and CDR2 is SYDVKM. CDR3 protein: CASTDRDNQPQHF. CDR3 DNA: TGTGCCAGCACGGACAGGGACAATCAGCCCCAGCATTTT.

Many counts were recorded for this clonotype. CDR3 DNA: TGTGCCAGCAGTTTATACCGCGTCACCGGGGAGCTGTTTTTT. This gives the protein CASSLYRVTGELFF. The V gene is TRBV12-3 or TRBV12-4, the J gene TRBJ2-2; D is unresolved. V lost 2 bases and J lost 4, with 8 bases in between. The CDR3 loop spans 14 amino acids.

This clonotype occurred many times. The chain recombines TRBV7-8 with TRBJ2-1; D is unclear. CDR3 length: 12 amino acids. Germline lookup yields CDR1 SGHVS and CDR2 FQNEAQ. Trimming pared 1 base from V and 8 bases from J, leaving 6 bases between. CDR3 in amino acids: CASSLVGYEQFF. The CDR3 DNA reads TGTGCCAGCAGCTTAGTGGGTTATGAGCAGTTCTTC.

This clonotype was observed a few times. This sequence joins TRBV6-2 or TRBV6-3 and TRBJ2-7, with 7 positions matching TRBD1. CDR1 and CDR2 (germline): MNHEY, SVGEGT. V lost 6 bases to trimming and J lost 3 bases; unmatched junction nucleotides: 5. The CDR3 contains 13 residues. CDR3 sequence (DNA): TGTGCCAGCAGGACAGACAGGGACTACGAGCAGTACTTC. Its protein product is CASRTDRDYEQYF.

In its sample, this clonotype was seen a few times. The chain links TRBV5-1 to TRBJ2-1; D gene ambiguous. V dropped 3 bases and J dropped 7 bases, with 8 bases sitting between them. The length of the CDR3 is 12 residues. Germline V gene lookup returns CDR1 SGHRS and CDR2 YFSETQ. The CDR3 bases are TGCGCCAGCAGCTATTCGGATAATGAGCAGTTCTTC. It specifies CASSYSDNEQFF.

This clonotype was recorded at least ten times. The V and J genes are TRBV6-1 and TRBJ2-2; either TRBD1 or TRBD2 may fit D (5 bases each). CDR1 and CDR2 from the germline V gene are MNHNS and SASEGT. The CDR3 runs to 17 residues. V was cut by 6 bases and J by 0 bases, with 17 bases left in between. CDR3 region: CASSPLHEGPNTGELFF. The CDR3 bases are TGTGCCAGCAGCCCCCTCCACGAGGGACCGAACACCGGGGAGCTGTTTTTT.

The rearrangement joins TRBV27 to TRBJ1-5; D might be TRBD1 (5 bases). The CDR3 is made up of 14 amino acids. The germline V and J ends were trimmed by 8 bases and 2 bases, with 13 bases remaining between them. Germline V gene sequence: CDR1 MNHEY, CDR2 SMNVEV (reference sequence). CDR3: CASGTWRGNQPQHF. CDR3 sequence (DNA): TGTGCCAGCGGGACGTGGCGGGGCAATCAGCCCCAGCATTTT.

About this clonotype: A clone one base away is much larger, so this may be a read error. This sequence joins TRBV18 and TRBJ1-5; TRBD1 matches at 8 bases. CDR3 length equals 15 residues. Germline V CDR1 and CDR2: KGHSH, LQKENI. J lost 8 bases, V lost 3 bases, and 9 bases had no gene match. CDR3 sequence (DNA): TGTGCCAGCTCACCGACACAGGGGGGACAAAAGCCCCAGCATTTT. This sequence encodes CASSPTQGGQKPQHF.

V and J are TRBV18 and TRBJ1-3; 9 positions agree with TRBD1. Looked up from germline, CDR1 is KGHSH and CDR2 is LQKENI. V was pared by 3 bases and J by 4 bases, with 4 bases of the junction left unmatched. The CDR3 length is 15 residues. CDR3 DNA sequence: TGTGCCAGCTCACCGGGACAGGGCTCCGGAAACACCATATATTTT. This translates into CASSPGQGSGNTIYF.

The gene calls are TRBV7-3 and TRBJ2-2; TRBD1 matches 11 bases. Per the germline V gene, CDR1 is SGHTA and CDR2 is FQGTGA. The CDR3 covers 15 residues. The junction had 4 bases not matched to a gene; V was cut back by 5 bases and J by 5 bases. CDR3 sequence reads: CASSQGTGGTGELFF. The CDR3 DNA reads as TGTGCCAGCAGCCAAGGGACAGGGGGGACCGGGGAGCTGTTTTTT.

This clonotype was seen at least ten times. The chain recombines TRBV7-2 with TRBJ2-2, with D perhaps matching TRBD2 (5 bases). This CDR3 region has 14 residues. Germline V gene sequence: CDR1 SGHTA, CDR2 FQGNSA. Trimming removed 5 bases from V and 6 bases from J, with 13 bases in between. CDR3 protein: CASSPDGAAGELFF. CDR3 DNA: TGTGCCAGCAGCCCCGATGGAGCGGCCGGGGAGCTGTTTTTT.

This clonotype was detected a few times. V is TRBV7-3 and J is TRBJ2-3, with D possibly matching TRBD2 (6 bases). V was clipped by 10 bases and J by 5 bases, with 13 bases between them. The CDR3 is made up of 12 amino acids. Germline CDR1 reads SGHTA; CDR2 reads FQGTGA. The CDR3 nucleotides are TGTGCCACCCGGGGAGGCGGAGATACGCAGTATTTT. Its protein is CATRGGGDTQYF.

This clonotype was counted ten times or more. The rearrangement joins TRBV28 to TRBJ2-5; D gene ambiguous. Germline CDR1 is MDHEN and CDR2 is SYDVKM. V was shortened by 7 bases and J by 6 bases, with 9 bases between the two germline ends. The CDR3 has 11 amino acids. The CDR3 region is CASKRGQTQYF. The CDR3 nucleotides read TGTGCCAGCAAGCGCGGCCAGACCCAGTACTTC.

The sample holds one count of this clonotype. The CDR3 sequence: CSARGLSENIQYF. The DNA of the CDR3 is TGCAGTGCTAGAGGACTCTCAGAAAACATTCAGTACTTC. The genes are TRBV20-1 and TRBJ2-4, with no clear D. Trimming cost V 1 base and J 5 bases, with 9 bases left between them. CDR1 is DFQATT, CDR2 SNEGSKA, per germline (reference sequence). The CDR3 spans 13 residues.